The 2 T cell receptor beta chains reported below all come from one sample, sequenced in a study of shared clonotypes between healthy human individuals. Sequencing was performed with immunoSEQ multiplex PCR; in TCRdb, only in-frame clones are kept and a portion is missing. The sample has under 1,100,000 clones, 75% to 80% seen once. The specimen was memory CD4+ T cells from PBMCs. Subset given: CD45RA-negative fraction. The source is a man between 18 and 29 years old in good health. Some clones in this sample may be carry-over from other donors' samples.

This clone has ten or more counts. The sample carries other DNA sequences with the same CDR3. CDR3 sequence: CASSNGASGSHSIYEQFF. The CDR3 nucleotides are TGCGCCAGCAGCAATGGGGCTAGCGGGAGCCATTCTATCTATGAGCAGTTCTTC. The genes are TRBV5-1 and TRBJ2-1; TRBD2 matches 10 bases. V was pared by 4 bases and J by 8 bases, with 18 bases of the junction left unmatched. The CDR3 has 18 residues. The V gene's germline CDR1 is SGHRS and CDR2 YFSETQ.

This chain connects TRBV11-2 to TRBJ2-1; 13 bases line up with TRBD2. There are 18 residues in the CDR3. The germline CDR1 and CDR2 sequences are SGHAT and FQNNGV. With V trimmed by 1 base and J by 9 bases, 12 bases remained unmatched. CDR3 loop: CASSLVYPRLAGGSEQFF. In DNA, the CDR3 is TGTGCCAGCAGCTTAGTTTACCCGCGACTAGCGGGGGGCTCTGAGCAGTTCTTC.